The 32 T cell receptor beta chains listed next were all sequenced from one sample in a study of OX40 agonist ivuxolimab in advanced cancers. Assay: immunoSEQ multiplex PCR; the TCRdb copy retains only in-frame clones and omits some. Of about 81,000 clones detected, around 89% appear once; the ten largest clones hold 0.4% to 0.6%. The starting material was CD4+ or CD8+ T cells sorted from blood, obtained in a trial of the OX40 agonist ivuxolimab. These receptors all stem from an adult with an advanced solid tumor such as melanoma, head and neck, liver or kidney cancer.

The CDR3 DNA is TGTGCCAGCAGCACCGTTGGGACATCGCTTCTTATCACAGATACGCAGTATTTT. This codes for CASSTVGTSLLITDTQYF. V gene TRBV7-6 combines with J gene TRBJ2-3; possible D gene TRBD1, 6 bases. Looked up from germline, CDR1 is SGHVS and CDR2 is FNYEAQ. The germline V and J ends were trimmed by 5 bases and 2 bases, with 23 bases remaining between them. This CDR3 has 18 amino acids.

This clone has a single count. The CDR3, as DNA: TGTGCCAGTAAGGGCCCCCACAGGGGCCAAGAGACCCAGTACTTC. Amino acid sequence: CASKGPHRGQETQYF. The V gene is TRBV19, the J gene TRBJ2-5; 7 bases agree with TRBD1. The V segment lost 7 bases and the J segment 1 base; nucleotides outside the gene matches: 9. The length of the CDR3 is 15 residues. Germline values: CDR1 LNHDA, CDR2 SQIVND (reference sequence). The variable domain in full, with the rest retrieved from reference TRBV19 and TRBJ2-5, is DGGITQSPKYLFRKEGQNVTLSCEQNLNHDAMYWYRQDPGQGLRLIYYSQIVNDFQKGDIAEGYSVSREKKESFPLTVTSAQKNPTAFYLCASKGPHRGQETQYFGPGTRLLVL.

This clone has just one count. This chain uses TRBV5-1 with TRBJ2-2; TRBD1 might be the D (5 bases). Germline values: CDR1 SGHRS, CDR2 YFSETQ. This CDR3 contains 14 residues. V was shortened by 4 bases and J by 6 bases, with 13 bases between the two germline ends. CDR3 coding DNA: TGCGCCAGCAGCATTCTAGGACAAGCCGGGGAGCTGTTTTTT. This sequence encodes CASSILGQAGELFF.

The J gene is TRBJ2-3, the V gene TRBV10-3; tentatively, D is TRBD1 (8 bases). CDR1 and CDR2 (germline): ENHRY, SYGVKD. Between the trimmed V and J ends, which lost 10 bases and 3 bases, there was a span of 17 bases. The CDR3 is 14 amino acids. CDR3 sequence (DNA): TGTGCCACCGGACAGGGAGGGATAACAGATACGCAGTATTTT. Protein: CATGQGGITDTQYF.

This chain joins TRBV6-5 and TRBJ2-2; D gene uncertain. Per germline, CDR1 MNHEY and CDR2 SVGAGI. This CDR3 region has 13 residues. Trimming left V 11 bases short and J 4 bases short, with 14 bases between. The CDR3 DNA is TGTGCCGCGTCTCCTGATAGCACCGGGGAGCTGTTTTTT. Translation gives CAASPDSTGELFF.

The genes are TRBV2 and TRBJ1-1; no clear D. The CDR3 is made up of 14 amino acids. V was cut by 3 bases and J by 8 bases, with 16 bases left in between. From germline, CDR1 is SNHLY and CDR2 FYNNEI. The CDR3 bases are TGTGCCAGCAGTGACATTGCGGCGTTTAGGGAAGCTTTCTTT. Encoded protein: CASSDIAAFREAFF.

The chain recombines TRBV11-2 with TRBJ1-1; 9 bases align to TRBD1. Losses at the gene ends were 5 bases for V and 4 bases for J; bases not matched to a gene: 14. CDR1 and CDR2 (germline): SGHAT, FQNNGV. There are 17 residues in the CDR3. CDR3 region: CASSKGTGITVGTEAFF. CDR3 coding DNA: TGTGCCAGCAGCAAGGGGACAGGGATCACCGTCGGCACTGAAGCTTTCTTT.

The chain employs TRBV9 and TRBJ2-7; D possibly corresponds to TRBD1 (5 bases). With 0 bases removed from V and 3 bases from J, the gap between germline ends came to 13 bases. The CDR3 spans 15 residues. Germline V lookup: CDR1 SGDLS, CDR2 YYNGEE. CDR3 sequence reads: CASSVGTSRHYEQYF. The CDR3 DNA reads TGTGCCAGCAGCGTAGGGACATCTAGGCACTACGAGCAGTACTTC.

The rearrangement links TRBV7-6 to TRBJ2-2; 7 bases are a match to TRBD1. V was clipped by 11 bases and J by 6 bases; unmatched bases: 15. This CDR3 comprises 15 residues. The germline V gene has CDR1 SGHVS and CDR2 FNYEAQ. CDR3 region: CAGANNAGGAGELFF. DNA of the CDR3: TGTGCCGGGGCAAACAATGCAGGGGGAGCCGGGGAGCTGTTTTTT.

The chain carries TRBV7-2 and TRBJ1-3, with D unresolved. The V and J ends lost 5 bases and 4 bases respectively, with 9 bases between them. There are 13 residues in the CDR3. Per germline, CDR1 SGHTA and CDR2 FQGNSA. DNA for the CDR3: TGTGCCAGCAGCCCCGCCTTCGGAAACACCATATATTTT. It specifies CASSPAFGNTIYF. The whole variable domain, filled in from reference TRBV7-2 and TRBJ1-3, reads GAGVSQSPSNKVTEKGKDVELRCDPISGHTALYWYRQSLGQGLEFLIYFQGNSAPDKSGLPSDRFSAERTGGSVSTLTIQRTQQEDSAVYLCASSPAFGNTIYFGEGSWLTVV.

This chain connects TRBV7-2 to TRBJ1-2; D is undetermined. The CDR3 is 16 amino acids. V gave up 2 bases and J gave up 2 bases, with 15 bases separating them. The germline V gene encodes CDR1 SGHTA and CDR2 FQGNSA. CDR3 bases: TGTGCCAGCAGCTTACCGTTTAGTGGCGCGAACTATGGCTACACCTTC. The encoded protein is CASSLPFSGANYGYTF. Based on the CDR3 plus reference TRBV7-2 and TRBJ1-2, the full variable domain is GAGVSQSPSNKVTEKGKDVELRCDPISGHTALYWYRQSLGQGLEFLIYFQGNSAPDKSGLPSDRFSAERTGGSVSTLTIQRTQQEDSAVYLCASSLPFSGANYGYTFGSGTRLTVV.

The chain links TRBV6-5 to TRBJ1-3; no clear D gene. From germline, CDR1 is MNHEY and CDR2 SVGAGI. V shed 2 bases and J shed 4 bases, with 0 bases lying between them. The CDR3 sequence is 11 residues long. The CDR3 region has the DNA TGTGCCAGCAGTTACGGAAACACCATATATTTT. Translated: CASSYGNTIYF.

This clone was counted a few times. The chain couples TRBV5-4 to TRBJ1-2; 7 bases are a match to TRBD1. With V trimmed by 1 base and J by 10 bases, 10 bases remained unmatched. The CDR3 runs 14 residues. Germline values: CDR1 SGHNT, CDR2 YYREEE (reference sequence). CDR3 sequence reads: CASSLTWGQQPYTF. CDR3 bases: TGTGCCAGCAGCTTGACATGGGGACAGCAGCCCTACACCTTC.

This clone was detected once. The rearrangement links TRBV6-1 to TRBJ1-5; 11 positions match TRBD1. This CDR3 comprises 14 residues. V dropped 6 bases and J dropped 2; count of bases not matched to a gene: 0. Germline values: CDR1 MNHNS, CDR2 SASEGT. This CDR3 reads CASRDRGRNQPQHF. CDR3 sequence (DNA): TGTGCCAGCAGGGACAGGGGGCGCAATCAGCCCCAGCATTTT.

The chain combines TRBV19 with TRBJ2-5, with 10 bases fitting TRBD2. With V trimmed by 5 bases and J by 3 bases, 6 bases remained unmatched. This CDR3 spans 15 amino acids. Germline V gene sequence: CDR1 LNHDA, CDR2 SQIVND (reference sequence). In DNA form, the CDR3 reads TGTGCCAGTAGTCCGCAGCGGGGGGGAAAAGAGACCCAGTACTTC. It encodes CASSPQRGGKETQYF. Combining the CDR3 with reference TRBV19 and TRBJ2-5 gives the whole variable domain DGGITQSPKYLFRKEGQNVTLSCEQNLNHDAMYWYRQDPGQGLRLIYYSQIVNDFQKGDIAEGYSVSREKKESFPLTVTSAQKNPTAFYLCASSPQRGGKETQYFGPGTRLLVL.

The rearrangement joins TRBV5-1 to TRBJ2-3; D remains ambiguous. The CDR3 is made up of 16 amino acids. Looked up from germline, CDR1 is SGHRS and CDR2 is YFSETQ. Between the trimmed V and J ends, which lost 0 bases and 0 bases, there was a span of 11 bases. This chain's CDR3 is CASSLASGPSTDTQYF. DNA of the CDR3: TGCGCCAGCAGCTTGGCCTCGGGCCCCAGCACAGATACGCAGTATTTT. Full variable domain (remainder filled in from reference TRBV5-1 and TRBJ2-3): KAGVTQTPRYLIKTRGQQVTLSCSPISGHRSVSWYQQTPGQGLQFLFEYFSETQRNKGNFPGRFSGRQFSNSRSEMNVSTLELGDSALYLCASSLASGPSTDTQYFGPGTRLTVL.

The rearrangement joins TRBV5-1 to TRBJ2-7; D gene unclear. The V end was cut by 0 bases, the J end by 6 bases, with 13 bases between. CDR1 is SGHRS, CDR2 YFSETQ, per germline. The CDR3 extends over 14 amino acids. The DNA of the CDR3 is TGCGCCAGCAGCTTGGGGCAGGCCCTGGGCGAGCAGTACTTC. It yields the protein CASSLGQALGEQYF. The variable domain in full, with the rest retrieved from reference TRBV5-1 and TRBJ2-7, is KAGVTQTPRYLIKTRGQQVTLSCSPISGHRSVSWYQQTPGQGLQFLFEYFSETQRNKGNFPGRFSGRQFSNSRSEMNVSTLELGDSALYLCASSLGQALGEQYFGPGTRLTVT.

This chain uses TRBV7-9 with TRBJ2-7, with unresolved D. CDR3 length equals 11 residues. The germline V gene has CDR1 SEHNR and CDR2 FQNEAQ (reference sequence). Trimming removed 4 bases from V and 6 bases from J, with 7 bases in between. The CDR3 bases are TGTGCCAGCAGCTCCCTCGGCGAGCAGTACTTC. Translated, it gives CASSSLGEQYF.

CDR3 nucleotide sequence: TGTGCCAGCAGCTTAACGCCAGGGGGGATCACTGAAGCTTTCTTT. Its protein product is CASSLTPGGITEAFF. The chain uses TRBV7-3 and TRBJ1-1; 7 nucleotides line up with TRBD1. V was pared by 0 bases and J by 4 bases, with 5 bases of the junction left unmatched. From germline, CDR1 is SGHTA and CDR2 FQGTGA. The CDR3 contains 15 residues.

V usage is TRBV2 and J usage is TRBJ1-2, with D unresolved. Germline CDR1 reads SNHLY; CDR2 reads FYNNEI. This CDR3 region has 14 residues. V lost 2 bases and J 8 bases, leaving 15 bases between the germline ends. This chain's CDR3 is CASSELGAGEGYTF. DNA of the CDR3: TGTGCCAGCAGTGAACTCGGCGCTGGGGAAGGCTACACCTTC.

V usage is TRBV27 and J usage is TRBJ2-3; 8 nucleotides align to TRBD2. The CDR3 has 12 amino acids. Germline CDR1 MNHEY, CDR2 SMNVEV (reference sequence). The CDR3 protein is CISGASTDTQYF. CDR3 in DNA: TGTATTAGCGGGGCTAGCACAGATACGCAGTATTTT.

V and J are TRBV9 and TRBJ2-6, with D perhaps being TRBD1 or TRBD2 (5 bases each). Germline V gene lookup returns CDR1 SGDLS and CDR2 YYNGEE. Between the trimmed V and J ends, which lost 0 bases and 4 bases, there was a span of 11 bases. CDR3 length equals 16 residues. The CDR3 DNA reads TGTGCCAGCAGCGTAGGGGGCGGGCTCGGGGCCAACGTCCTGACTTTC. Protein: CASSVGGGLGANVLTF.

This clone has only one observation. Distinct nucleotide sequences in the sample also encode this CDR3. V and J are TRBV7-2 and TRBJ1-6; D is unclear. The V end was cut by 1 base, the J end by 0 bases, with 4 bases between. Per the germline V gene, CDR1 is SGHTA and CDR2 is FQGNSA. CDR3 length equals 15 residues. The CDR3 bases are TGTGCCAGCAGCTTAGTCAGCTCCTATAATTCACCCCTCCACTTT. Translating it yields CASSLVSSYNSPLHF.

This clone appeared a single time. This chain connects TRBV29-1 to TRBJ2-7; D call uncertain. In germline, CDR1 is SQVTM, CDR2 ANQGSEA. V dropped 4 bases and J dropped 0 bases, with 4 bases sitting between them. The CDR3 runs 11 residues. CDR3 protein: CSVGSSYEQYF. CDR3 nucleotide sequence: TGCAGCGTTGGGAGCTCCTACGAGCAGTACTTC.

The V call is TRBV18, the J call TRBJ1-3; D is uncertain. Trimming shortened V by 2 bases and J by 0 bases, and 8 bases separated the two germline ends. Looked up from germline, CDR1 is KGHSH and CDR2 is LQKENI. This CDR3 has 15 amino acids. CDR3 sequence (DNA): TGTGCCAGCTCACCAGACGGATACTCTGGAAACACCATATATTTT. Translation: CASSPDGYSGNTIYF.

This chain joins TRBV7-6 and TRBJ2-4; D is unclear. CDR3 length: 15 amino acids. The V end was cut by 1 base, the J end by 10 bases, with 17 bases between. CDR1 is SGHVS and CDR2 is FNYEAQ in the germline V gene. The CDR3 loop is CASSLELGRINIQYF. In DNA, the CDR3 is TGTGCCAGCAGCTTAGAGCTAGGACGGATTAATATTCAGTACTTC. The full variable domain, rest sourced from reference TRBV7-6 and TRBJ2-4, is GAGVSQSPRYKVTKRGQDVALRCDPISGHVSLYWYRQALGQGPEFLTYFNYEAQQDKSGLPNDRFSAERPEGSISTLTIQRTEQRDSAMYRCASSLELGRINIQYFGAGTRLSVL.

The gene calls are TRBV4-3 and TRBJ2-1; tentatively, D is TRBD2 (7 bases). The CDR3 is 15 amino acids. V was cut by 4 bases and J by 10 bases, with 20 bases left in between. Germline V gene lookup returns CDR1 LGHNA and CDR2 YSLEER. CDR3 residues: CASSPDPRGAGEQFF. The CDR3 DNA reads TGCGCCAGCAGCCCCGACCCCCGGGGGGCTGGAGAGCAGTTCTTC.

This clone showed up just once. The chain uses TRBV5-1 and TRBJ1-2, with a possible D match to TRBD1 (6 bases). Per germline, CDR1 SGHRS and CDR2 YFSETQ. The CDR3 loop spans 15 amino acids. V dropped 3 bases and J dropped 8 bases, with 20 bases sitting between them. CDR3 amino acids: CASSWGDTPMAGYTF. The CDR3 bases are TGCGCCAGCAGCTGGGGGGACACGCCGATGGCGGGCTACACCTTC.

The chain joins TRBV29-1 to TRBJ1-2, with unresolved D. This CDR3 contains 15 residues. Germline V gene data show CDR1 as SQVTM and CDR2 as ANQGSEA. V dropped 6 bases and J dropped 0 bases, with 17 bases sitting between them. The CDR3, as DNA: TGCAGCGTCCCTCTGGTAGCGGAAACTAACTATGGCTACACCTTC. It is translated as CSVPLVAETNYGYTF.

This clone was recorded a few times. The chain employs TRBV19 and TRBJ1-3, with TRBD1 as a possible D gene (5 bases). Germline assignment: CDR1 LNHDA and CDR2 SQIVND (reference sequence). Deletions cut 6 bases from V and 2 bases from J, with 14 bases between. This CDR3 has 15 amino acids. The chain's CDR3 is CASSTRTRAGNTIYF. CDR3 nucleotides: TGTGCCAGTAGCACCCGGACCAGGGCTGGAAACACCATATATTTT.

CDR3 in amino acids: CASSPTTGDGYTF. The CDR3 region has the DNA TGTGCCAGCTCACCTACGACAGGGGATGGCTACACCTTC. This chain connects TRBV18 to TRBJ1-2, with 8 bases that match TRBD1. Looked up from germline, CDR1 is KGHSH and CDR2 is LQKENI. The CDR3 runs 13 residues. After removal of 3 bases from V and 6 bases from J, the junction contained 3 bases not matched to a gene.

This clone was observed a single time. The chain recombines TRBV7-2 with TRBJ2-2; D tentatively fits TRBD1 or TRBD2 (7 bases each). Trimming removed 4 bases from V and 5 bases from J, with 11 bases in between. The CDR3 runs 14 residues. Germline assignment: CDR1 SGHTA and CDR2 FQGNSA. The CDR3 here is CASSSQGGTGELFF. The CDR3 DNA follows: TGTGCCAGCAGCTCCCAGGGGGGGACCGGGGAGCTGTTTTTT.